This T cell receptor beta chain derives from a study of T cell clonality in common variable immunodeficiency. This clone was observed a few times. Its antigen is undetermined. Read sequence stops 3 residues before the CDR3 end, and the germline J gene provides the missing end. All CVID subjects were on immunoglobulin replacement for at least one year. Each donor provided about 5 to 9 ml of heparinized whole blood. General study results and limits: Authors noted CVID clonality's cause needs subpopulation repertoire sequencing. Repertoire-complication correlations in CVID were limited by patient heterogeneity. Fewer deletions and N-nucleotide insertions were reportedly seen in common variable immunodeficiency TCR beta sequences.

The data were produced by immunoSEQ multiplex PCR, yet TCRdb's version contains in-frame clones alone and is incomplete. Captured here are just over 15,000 clones, none seen once; the top ten comprise approximately 12%. Germline V CDR1 and CDR2: SNHLY, FYNNEI. The CDR3 runs to 12 residues. Trimming stripped 10 bases from V and 1 base from J, with 10 bases between. This sequence originates from a human donor with common variable immunodeficiency. Sample: peripheral blood mononuclear cells. This chain links TRBV2 with TRBJ1-1; possibly TRBD1 for D (5 bases). CDR3 DNA, as far as it was read: TGTGCCACCACAACAGGGAACACTGAA. Translating it yields CATTTGNTE. The entire CDR3 protein is CATTTGNTEAFF.